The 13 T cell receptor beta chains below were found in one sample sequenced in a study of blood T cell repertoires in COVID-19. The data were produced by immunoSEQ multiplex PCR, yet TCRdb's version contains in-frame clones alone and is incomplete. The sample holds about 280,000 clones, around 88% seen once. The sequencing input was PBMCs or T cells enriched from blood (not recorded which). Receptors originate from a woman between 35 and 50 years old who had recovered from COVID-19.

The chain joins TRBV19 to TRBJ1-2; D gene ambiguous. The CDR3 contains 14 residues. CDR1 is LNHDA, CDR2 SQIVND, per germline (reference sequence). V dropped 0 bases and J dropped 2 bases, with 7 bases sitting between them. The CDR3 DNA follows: TGTGCCAGTAGTATAGACAGGAAAAACTATGGCTACACCTTC. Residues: CASSIDRKNYGYTF.

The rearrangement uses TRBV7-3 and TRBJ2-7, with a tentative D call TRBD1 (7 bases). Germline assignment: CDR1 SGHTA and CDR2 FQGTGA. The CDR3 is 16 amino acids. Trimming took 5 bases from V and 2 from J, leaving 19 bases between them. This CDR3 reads CASSPGGGRAPYEQYF. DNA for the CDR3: TGTGCCAGCAGCCCCGGAGGGGGCAGAGCCCCCTACGAGCAGTACTTC.

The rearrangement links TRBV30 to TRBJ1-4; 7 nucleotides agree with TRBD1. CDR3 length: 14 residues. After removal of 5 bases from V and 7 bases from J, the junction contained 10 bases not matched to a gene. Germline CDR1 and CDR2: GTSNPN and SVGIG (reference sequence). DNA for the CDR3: TGTGCCTGGGGGGACAGCCCCATTGGTGAAAAACTGTTTTTT. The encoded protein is CAWGDSPIGEKLFF.

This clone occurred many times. CDR3 in amino acids: CASSRTSGTLYEQYF. The DNA of the CDR3 is TGTGCCAGTAGTCGGACTAGCGGAACCCTCTACGAGCAGTACTTC. The rearrangement links TRBV19 to TRBJ2-7; 10 bases align to TRBD2. Looked up from germline, CDR1 is LNHDA and CDR2 is SQIVND (reference sequence). The CDR3 is made up of 15 amino acids. The trim removed 5 bases at V and 3 bases at J, leaving 7 bases unmatched.

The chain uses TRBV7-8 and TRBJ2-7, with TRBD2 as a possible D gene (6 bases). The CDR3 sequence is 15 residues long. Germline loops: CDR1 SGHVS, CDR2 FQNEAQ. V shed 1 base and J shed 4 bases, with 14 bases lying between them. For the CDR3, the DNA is TGTGCCAGCAGCTTAGTGCGGGATAGGGCGTACGAGCAGTACTTC. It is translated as CASSLVRDRAYEQYF.

CDR3 DNA sequence: TGTGCCAGCAGGCAAGGGCTAGCGGTACACAATGAGCAGTTCTTC. Translation gives CASRQGLAVHNEQFF. The chain couples TRBV6-5 to TRBJ2-1; 7 nucleotides line up with TRBD2. CDR1 is MNHEY and CDR2 is SVGAGI in the germline V gene. The CDR3 runs to 15 residues. V lost 6 bases to trimming and J lost 5 bases; unmatched junction nucleotides: 10.

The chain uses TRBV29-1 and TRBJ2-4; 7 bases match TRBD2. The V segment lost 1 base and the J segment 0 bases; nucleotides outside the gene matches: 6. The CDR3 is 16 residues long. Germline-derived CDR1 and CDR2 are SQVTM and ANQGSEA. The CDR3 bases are TGCAGCGTTGAAGGGGAAGCGGGGATAGCCAAAAACATTCAGTACTTC. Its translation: CSVEGEAGIAKNIQYF.

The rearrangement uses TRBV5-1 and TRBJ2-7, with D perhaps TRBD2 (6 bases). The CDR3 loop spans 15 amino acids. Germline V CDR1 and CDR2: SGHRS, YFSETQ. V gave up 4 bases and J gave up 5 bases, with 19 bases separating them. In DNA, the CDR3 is TGCGCCAGCAGCCGTCCTACCGGGAGTAACCACGAGCAGTACTTC. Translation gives CASSRPTGSNHEQYF.

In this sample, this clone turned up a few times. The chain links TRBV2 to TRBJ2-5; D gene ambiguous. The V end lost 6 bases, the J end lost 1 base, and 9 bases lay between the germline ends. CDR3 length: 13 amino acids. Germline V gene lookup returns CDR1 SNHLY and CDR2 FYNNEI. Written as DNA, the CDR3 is TGTGCCAGCAGCCCCGACTTCCAAGAGACCCAGTACTTC. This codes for CASSPDFQETQYF.

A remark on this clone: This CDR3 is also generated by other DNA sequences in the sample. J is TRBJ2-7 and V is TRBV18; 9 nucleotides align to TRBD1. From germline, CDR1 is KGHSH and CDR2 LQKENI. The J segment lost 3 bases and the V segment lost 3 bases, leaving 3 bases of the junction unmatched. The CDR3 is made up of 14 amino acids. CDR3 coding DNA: TGTGCCAGCTCACCTGGACAGGGGAGCTACGAGCAGTACTTC. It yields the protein CASSPGQGSYEQYF.

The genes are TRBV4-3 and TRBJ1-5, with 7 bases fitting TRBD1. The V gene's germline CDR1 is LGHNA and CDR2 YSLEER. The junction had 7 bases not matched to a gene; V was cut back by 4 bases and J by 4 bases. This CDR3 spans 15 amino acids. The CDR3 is CASSRGTQGNQPQHF. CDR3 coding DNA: TGCGCCAGCAGCCGTGGGACACAGGGGAATCAGCCCCAGCATTTT.

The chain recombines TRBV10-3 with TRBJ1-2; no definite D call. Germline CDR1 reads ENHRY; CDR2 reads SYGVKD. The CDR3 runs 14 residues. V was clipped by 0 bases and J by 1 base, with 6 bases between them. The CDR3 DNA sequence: TGTGCCATCAGTGAGTCGACACGTAACTATGGCTACACCTTC. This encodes CAISESTRNYGYTF.

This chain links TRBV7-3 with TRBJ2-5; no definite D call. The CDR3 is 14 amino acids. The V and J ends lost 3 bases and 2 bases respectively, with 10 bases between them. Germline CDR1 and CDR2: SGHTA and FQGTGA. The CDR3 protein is CASSLSPAQETQYF. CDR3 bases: TGTGCCAGCAGCTTGAGCCCCGCTCAAGAGACCCAGTACTTC.